This T cell receptor (beta chain) was sequenced for a study of OX40 agonist ivuxolimab in advanced cancers. Study-wide points: On average, CD8+ T cells showed a greater number of expanded clones than CD4+.

Method: immunoSEQ multiplex PCR; TCRdb's copy keeps in-frame clones and lacks some. Here the sample spans about 55,000 clones, over 75% being singletons. From germline, CDR1 is SEHNR and CDR2 FQNEAQ (reference sequence). The CDR3 is made up of 16 amino acids. The V and J ends lost 5 bases and 5 bases respectively, with 19 bases between them. With regard to this clone: Its matching antigen is unknown.

The specimen comprised CD4+ or CD8+ T cells sorted from blood, sampled in a trial of the OX40 agonist ivuxolimab. The J gene is TRBJ1-3, the V gene TRBV7-9, with D possibly TRBD1 on 6 matching bases. This TCR derives from an adult with an advanced solid tumor such as melanoma, head and neck, liver or kidney cancer. The CDR3 reads CASSPRQGGARNTIYF. CDR3 nucleotide sequence: TGTGCCAGCAGCCCCCGGCAAGGGGGGGCTCGAAACACCATATATTTT.